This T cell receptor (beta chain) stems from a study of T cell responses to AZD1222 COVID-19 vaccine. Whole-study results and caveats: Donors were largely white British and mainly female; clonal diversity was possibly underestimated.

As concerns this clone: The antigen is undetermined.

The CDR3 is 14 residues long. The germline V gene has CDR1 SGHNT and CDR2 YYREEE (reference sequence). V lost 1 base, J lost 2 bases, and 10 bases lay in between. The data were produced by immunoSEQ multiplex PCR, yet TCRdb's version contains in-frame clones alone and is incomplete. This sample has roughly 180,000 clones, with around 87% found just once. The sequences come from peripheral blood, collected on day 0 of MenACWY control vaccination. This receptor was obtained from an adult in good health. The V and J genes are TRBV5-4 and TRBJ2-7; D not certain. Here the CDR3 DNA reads TGTGCCAGCAGCTTGTCCACTAACGCCTACGAGCAGTACTTC. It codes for CASSLSTNAYEQYF.